The clone carrying this T cell receptor (beta chain) was observed a handful of times. Antigen unknown. Looked up from germline, CDR1 is SGHTA and CDR2 is FQGTGA. The CDR3 runs 15 residues. Between the trimmed V and J ends, which lost 2 bases and 1 base, there was a span of 8 bases. The data derive from a study of identical twins. From the 5' RACE reads, TCRdb called clonotypes with MiXCR, one entry per CDR3 protein. The sample has fewer than 250,000 distinct CDR3 sequences; less than 9.5% are singletons. Study-wide results and limits: The study drew conclusions from cross-sectional statistical analysis, not from following the same donors.

The sequence came from a woman in her late teens or twenties in good health. The rearrangement uses TRBV7-3 and TRBJ2-2, with D perhaps matching TRBD1 (5 bases). Sequenced input: memory (CD45RO+) T cells sorted from blood. CDR3 sequence reads: CASSLYGQNTGELFF. Here the CDR3 DNA reads TGTGCCAGCAGCTTATATGGACAGAACACCGGGGAGCTGTTTTTT.